The 22 T cell receptor beta chains below come from one sample, sequenced in a study of response to subunit inactivated influenza vaccine (dated by TCRdb to 2016 to 2019). Library preparation employed RT-PCR. The reads were generated on an Illumina HiSeq 2500. TCRdb's own reprocessing of the public reads used fastp at Q25 and MiXCR and kept productive beta chains. Every distinct CDR3 protein forms one entry, paired with its most common genes and DNA. Within this sample are some 500,000 distinct CDR3 sequences, with 15% to 20% of them counted one time only. Approximately 3% of the sample comes from the top ten. The source was CD4+ T cells sorted from PBMCs, collected around 25 months after vaccination. The source of these receptors is a man aged 50 to 75 who received an inactivated influenza vaccine. Donor details come from another sample of the same person, matched by shared clones.

This sequence joins TRBV14 and TRBJ1-1; the D gene is possibly TRBD1 (5 bases). V was pared by 3 bases and J by 10 bases, with 12 bases between. This CDR3 contains 12 residues. Germline assignment: CDR1 SGHDN and CDR2 FVKESK. The CDR3 DNA is TGTGCCAGCAGCCAGGGAGGTGGGGGAGCTTTCTTT. This encodes CASSQGGGGAFF. Complete variable domain (other parts from reference TRBV14 and TRBJ1-1): EAGVTQFPSHSVIEKGQTVTLRCDPISGHDNLYWYRRVMGKEIKFLLHFVKESKQDESGMPNNRFLAERTGGTYSTLKVQPAELEDSGVYFCASSQGGGGAFFGQGTRLTVV.

The chain employs TRBV6-5 and TRBJ2-3; TRBD2 is a possible D gene (6 bases). CDR3 size: 12 residues. The V end lost 5 bases, the J end lost 5 bases, and 8 bases lay between the germline ends. Per the germline V gene, CDR1 is MNHEY and CDR2 is SVGAGI. The CDR3 region has the DNA TGTGCCAGCAGTAAGACTAGAGATACGCAGTATTTT. Amino acid sequence: CASSKTRDTQYF.

The chain is built from TRBV7-2 and TRBJ1-5, with unresolved D. The CDR3 is 13 residues long. The ends were cut back, 3 bases at V and 9 bases at J, with 12 bases in the middle. Looked up from germline, CDR1 is SGHTA and CDR2 is FQGNSA. CDR3 loop: CASSFESDRPQHF. CDR3 in DNA: TGTGCCAGCAGCTTTGAATCCGATCGGCCCCAGCATTTT.

The gene calls are TRBV21-1 and TRBJ1-2; the table gives TRBD1 as D, unverified against the DNA. TRBV21-1 is listed as a pseudogene. The CDR3 runs 17 residues. The CDR3 DNA reads as TGTGCCAGCAGCAAACCGCCCCCCATAGTCGGAGGCTATGGCTACACCTTC. Translating it yields CASSKPPPIVGGYGYTF.

This clonotype was seen more than once but under ten times. The chain couples TRBV20-1 to TRBJ1-2, with no clear D. V was clipped by 3 bases and J by 4 bases, with 9 bases between them. The CDR3 contains 12 residues. Germline V gene data show CDR1 as DFQATT and CDR2 as SNEGSKA (reference sequence). CDR3 protein: CSASFLTYGYTF. CDR3 sequence (DNA): TGCAGTGCTAGCTTCCTAACCTATGGCTACACCTTC.

This clonotype turned up a few times. The rearrangement joins TRBV7-2 to TRBJ1-4; D possibly corresponds to TRBD1 (6 bases). The CDR3 consists of 15 residues. Germline-derived CDR1 and CDR2 are SGHTA and FQGNSA. Trimming left V 4 bases short and J 10 bases short, with 19 bases between. CDR3 in amino acids: CASSSGVGMNGKLFF. DNA for the CDR3: TGTGCCAGCAGCTCAGGGGTGGGCATGAACGGAAAACTGTTTTTT.

The sample holds many counts of this clonotype. V gene TRBV11-1 combines with J gene TRBJ2-3, with 12 bases aligning to TRBD2. The CDR3 has 18 residues. Germline V gene sequence: CDR1 SGHAT, CDR2 FQDESV (reference sequence). V trimming: 4 bases; J trimming: 8 bases; junction bases outside the gene matches: 16. The CDR3 DNA sequence: TGTGCCAGCAGCTCAAAGGTTCGACTAGCGGGGGTTCAGGGTACGCAGTATTTT. Its translation is CASSSKVRLAGVQGTQYF.

This sequence joins TRBV5-5 and TRBJ2-5; no clear D. The CDR3 contains 14 residues. V lost 4 bases and J lost 5, with 15 bases in between. Germline-derived CDR1 and CDR2 are SGHKS and YYEKEE (reference sequence). The CDR3 DNA sequence: TGTGCCAGCAGCATCCTCGGCAGTTTGGAGACCCAGTACTTC. It yields the protein CASSILGSLETQYF.

In its sample, this clonotype was seen a few times. The rearrangement joins TRBV28 to TRBJ2-7, with 8 bases fitting TRBD2. This CDR3 contains 12 residues. The J segment lost 11 bases and the V segment lost 2 bases, leaving 5 bases of the junction unmatched. The V gene's germline CDR1 is MDHEN and CDR2 SYDVKM. DNA for the CDR3: TGTGCCAGCAGTTTAAGTAGCGGGACTAAGTACTTC. As protein: CASSLSSGTKYF.

This chain joins TRBV7-2 and TRBJ1-5, with D unclear. Trimming took off 2 bases at V and 2 bases at J, with 7 bases between the two ends. Germline CDR1 and CDR2: SGHTA and FQGNSA. The CDR3 has 14 residues. DNA for the CDR3: TGTGCCAGCAGCTTATCCCACGGCAATCAGCCCCAGCATTTT. This gives the protein CASSLSHGNQPQHF.

The gene calls are TRBV18 and TRBJ1-1, with 10 bases matching TRBD1. Trimming at V came to 6 bases and at J to 5 bases, leaving 3 bases not matched to a gene. CDR3 size: 13 residues. Germline V gene data show CDR1 as KGHSH and CDR2 as LQKENI. The CDR3 coding sequence is TGTGCCAGCTCTGGGACAGGGGAGACTGAAGCTTTCTTT. This translates into CASSGTGETEAFF.

The chain has TRBV3-1 and TRBJ2-7; 7 bases are shared with TRBD2. The germline V gene has CDR1 LGHDT and CDR2 YNNKEL (reference sequence). CDR3 length: 13 amino acids. V trimming: 5 bases; J trimming: 7 bases; junction bases outside the gene matches: 8. CDR3 DNA: TGTGCCAGCAGCTTAAATAGCGGGCAGGAGCAGTACTTC. Amino acids: CASSLNSGQEQYF.

CDR3 in amino acids: CASSQALAGNEQFF. Here the CDR3 DNA reads TGCGCCAGCAGCCAAGCCCTCGCCGGCAATGAGCAGTTCTTC. The rearrangement joins TRBV4-3 to TRBJ2-1; unclear D gene. The CDR3 is made up of 14 amino acids. Germline V gene sequence: CDR1 LGHNA, CDR2 YSLEER. V was clipped by 1 base and J by 6 bases, with 10 bases between them.

This clonotype was seen a handful of times. CDR3 nucleotides: TGCGCCAGCAGCCTCACAACCGGGACAGAGTTTGAAAAACTGTTTTTT. It encodes CASSLTTGTEFEKLFF. The chain couples TRBV4-3 to TRBJ1-4; 7 nucleotides agree with TRBD1. J gave up 7 bases and V 4 bases, and 12 bases lay outside the gene matches. The germline V gene has CDR1 LGHNA and CDR2 YSLEER. CDR3 size: 16 residues.

The chain couples TRBV7-9 to TRBJ2-7, with D maybe TRBD2 (7 bases). The CDR3 is 16 amino acids. Trimming stripped 5 bases from V and 4 bases from J, with 21 bases between. Germline CDR1 and CDR2: SEHNR and FQNEAQ (reference sequence). The DNA for the CDR3 is TGTGCCAGCAGCCCTGGGGGGGGCGGGCGCGCATACGAGCAGTACTTC. Its translation is CASSPGGGGRAYEQYF.

This clonotype was counted once. The chain links TRBV7-2 to TRBJ1-4; D is ambiguous. With 3 bases removed from V and 4 bases from J, the gap between germline ends came to 9 bases. This CDR3 is built from 14 residues. Germline V gene lookup returns CDR1 SGHTA and CDR2 FQGNSA. This chain's CDR3 is CASSLTRRNEKLFF. The CDR3 DNA reads as TGTGCCAGCAGCTTGACCAGGCGTAATGAAAAACTGTTTTTT.

This clonotype has a handful of counts. The chain employs TRBV28 and TRBJ2-1; the match to TRBD2 covers 13 bases. CDR1 MDHEN and CDR2 SYDVKM come from the germline V gene. The ends lost 6 bases at V and 5 bases at J; junction bases unmatched: 10. The CDR3 has 17 residues. The CDR3 protein is CASRTRSGLAGNNEQFF. The CDR3, as DNA: TGTGCCAGCAGGACCCGCTCGGGACTAGCGGGAAACAATGAGCAGTTCTTC.

Turning to this clonotype: The junction does not match germline at one end; this may be a read error. J is TRBJ2-3 and V is TRBV7-8, with a possible D match to TRBD1 (6 bases). Germline CDR1 is SGHVS and CDR2 is FQNEAQ. This CDR3 comprises 15 residues. The CDR3 nucleotides are TGTGCCGGCAGGCCACACAGGGAGAGCGCAGATACGCAGTATTTT. This codes for CAGRPHRESADTQYF.

The CDR3 is CASSLRQGWTGELFF. The CDR3 DNA is TGTGCCAGCAGCCTGCGACAGGGTTGGACCGGGGAGCTGTTTTTT. V usage is TRBV7-2 and J usage is TRBJ2-2, with 7 bases identical to TRBD1. The CDR3 contains 15 residues. V trimming: 5 bases; J trimming: 5 bases; junction bases outside the gene matches: 8. CDR1 SGHTA and CDR2 FQGNSA come from the germline V gene.

This clonotype was picked up many times. This sequence joins TRBV6-5 and TRBJ2-5, with a possible D match to TRBD2 (6 bases). The length of the CDR3 is 11 residues. With 4 bases removed from V and 7 bases from J, the gap between germline ends came to 7 bases. Germline assignment: CDR1 MNHEY and CDR2 SVGAGI. The CDR3: CASSSGRTQYF. The CDR3 bases are TGTGCCAGCAGTTCCGGGAGGACCCAGTACTTC.

This clonotype was counted a few times. This chain uses TRBV9 with TRBJ1-1, with D perhaps matching TRBD1 (5 bases). CDR3 length equals 15 residues. Germline CDR1 reads SGDLS; CDR2 reads YYNGEE. Between the trimmed V and J ends, which lost 0 bases and 3 bases, there was a span of 12 bases. The CDR3 bases are TGTGCCAGCAGCGTAGGGTCAGGGCCCCACACTGAAGCTTTCTTT. Translation: CASSVGSGPHTEAFF.

This clonotype was recorded at least ten times. The chain has TRBV5-1 and TRBJ1-3; D possibly corresponds to TRBD1 (5 bases). This CDR3 contains 15 residues. V was trimmed by 0 bases and J by 4 bases, leaving 11 bases between them. Germline V CDR1 and CDR2: SGHRS, YFSETQ. The CDR3 reads CASSLGSGRGNTIYF. CDR3 nucleotides: TGCGCCAGCAGCTTGGGCTCGGGACGGGGAAACACCATATATTTT.